This T cell receptor (beta chain) was captured by sequencing in a study of glioma-infiltrating T cells after dendritic cell vaccination listed by TCRdb under 2016. With regard to the full study: Of the approximately 15 glioblastoma patients in the cohort, all drawn from Phase I and II dendritic cell vaccination trials, 9 were newly diagnosed and 6 had recurrent disease. Three intradermal dendritic cell vaccine injections were administered to patients at biweekly intervals in the arm below the axilla. Survival after dendritic cell vaccination was correlated with TCR sequencing metrics, including TIL content and tumor-blood repertoire overlap. To make the vaccine, monocyte-derived dendritic cells were cultured for about seven days with IL-4 and GM-CSF and then pulsed overnight with autologous tumor lysate. Patients received autologous tumor lysate-pulsed dendritic cell vaccination between about 2003 and 2013. In glioblastoma patients vaccinated with dendritic cells, deep sequencing of TCR beta CDR3 regions served to measure tumor-infiltrating lymphocyte content and to compare repertoires between tumor and blood. What the work shows at the level of the full study, not this receptor alone: The cohort was small and heterogeneous, only a few patients had full blood and tumor sets, and even fewer had initial-recurrent tumor pairs. After dendritic cell vaccination, a higher estimated pretreatment TIL content predicted longer time to progression and overall survival. The three-group TCR overlap response model was characterized as speculative, and prospective validation of the model was stated to be required. TCR clonality showed no direct relationship with survival, which suggests that a diverse polyclonal response may be important.

The immunoSEQ assay amplified TCRB CDR3 regions from roughly 2 micrograms of genomic DNA, or from all available DNA when less than that amount was available. For multiplex PCR, 60 forward primers for TCR V beta segments and 13 reverse primers for J beta segments were used. To estimate reads per starting template, synthetic control templates were spiked into each sample at limiting dilution. Sequencing produced 87 bp reads on the Illumina HiSeq System. In the original analysis: PCR and sequencing errors were removed by merging closely related sequences with a nearest neighbor algorithm. TCR overlap was defined as the percentage of unique tumor TCR beta sequences that were also found in the peripheral blood of the same patient. TCRdb obtained this table from immuneACCESS and retained in-frame rearrangements with V and J assigned. These tables miss some clones; where compared with another copy, unresolved V genes account for less than half of the shortfall, and the remainder is unexplained. The V and J calls and clone size are taken from that table; D and trimming were inferred from the DNA. This sample holds around 78,000 clones; roughly 85% were observed only once. The top ten hold about 9.3% of the sample.

As to this clone: It lacks a known antigen. The input lacks base qualities; no much larger clone sits a single base away.

The time point label for this specimen denotes: after dendritic cell vaccination, including at tumor progression/relapse. To be selected, patients needed enough residual fresh-frozen tumor tissue and more than two years of available survival data. None of the glioblastoma patients carried an isocitrate dehydrogenase mutation, although molecular status otherwise varied. PBMC were collected before vaccination, two weeks after the third vaccination, and at tumor progression if tumor progression occurred. The Qiagen DNeasy Blood extraction Kit was used to extract genomic DNA. The CDR3 holds 15 amino acids from the cysteine to the phenylalanine. Of all the DNA, just the CDR3 is kept, 45 bases in frame from base 1. The germline ends are 15 bases apart after V is trimmed by 5 bases and J by 1 base. CDR1 is given as SEHNR and CDR2 as FQNEAQ, both from the germline V gene (reference sequence).

The sequence joins TRBV7-9 to TRBJ2-7, with a tentative D gene TRBD2 over 5 matching bases. The source material was blood, sampled after dendritic cell vaccination. The receptor comes from a human donor with glioblastoma. CDR3 region: CASSPALTRSYEQYF. The DNA sequence is TGTGCCAGCAGCCCGGCGTTAACTAGATCCTACGAGCAGTACTTC.